The 29 T cell receptor beta chains below all came from one sample that was sequenced in a study of identical twins (dated by TCRdb to the mid-2010s). The library was generated by 5' RACE. Sequencer: Illumina HiSeq 2000. TCRdb reran the public reads through fastp at Q25 and MiXCR, keeping productive beta chains. Each entry merges the rows of one CDR3 protein and shows their most common DNA and genes. The sample table lists approximately 1.8 million distinct CDR3 sequences, about 32% of them with a count of one. The leading ten clones occupy 0.25% to 0.3% of the sample. The sequenced sample consisted of cord blood. The origin of the receptors is a newborn girl in good health.

On this clonotype itself: A read error may produce the germline difference seen at one junction end. V and J are TRBV10-3 and TRBJ1-2; no firm D call. This CDR3 comprises 15 residues. CDR1 is ENHRY, CDR2 SYGVKD, per germline. The DNA for the CDR3 is TGTTCCATCAGTGAGTCAGGTGGCCTGAACTATGGCTACACCTTC. Protein sequence: CSISESGGLNYGYTF.

J is TRBJ2-1 and V is TRBV5-1, with D unclear. This CDR3 is 13 amino acids long. Per germline, CDR1 SGHRS and CDR2 YFSETQ. Trimming took off 7 bases at V and 3 bases at J, with 11 bases between the two ends. The CDR3: CASATRNYNEQFF. The CDR3 DNA reads TGCGCCAGCGCGACCCGCAACTACAATGAGCAGTTCTTC.

Note on this clonotype: One junction end does not reproduce the germline sequence, and a read error may be involved. The chain joins TRBV5-6 to TRBJ1-1; D is ambiguous. Germline values: CDR1 SGHDT, CDR2 YYEEEE. The CDR3 is 13 amino acids. The CDR3: CANSLVRNTEAFF. CDR3 coding DNA: TGTGCCAACAGCTTGGTCAGGAACACTGAAGCTTTCTTT.

The V gene is TRBV20-1, the J gene TRBJ1-2; possible D gene TRBD1, 6 bases. The V end lost 2 bases, the J end lost 4 bases, and 11 bases lay between the germline ends. The CDR3 has 13 amino acids. The germline CDR1 and CDR2 sequences are DFQATT and SNEGSKA (reference sequence). The CDR3 region is CSARPRDTYGYTF. The CDR3 DNA reads TGCAGTGCTAGACCCCGGGACACCTATGGCTACACCTTC.

This clonotype was found a few times. The DNA for the CDR3 is TGCGCCAGCAGCTCCCACATCGTCCGGTCTGAAGCTTTCTTT. It codes for CASSSHIVRSEAFF. The rearrangement links TRBV5-1 to TRBJ1-1; D remains unclear. Per the germline V gene, CDR1 is SGHRS and CDR2 is YFSETQ. CDR3 size: 14 residues. V was pared by 3 bases and J by 6 bases, with 15 bases between.

Only a few counts were recorded for this clonotype. The chain links TRBV4-2 to TRBJ2-2; 15 bases are a match to TRBD2. Germline V gene lookup returns CDR1 LGHNA and CDR2 YNFKEQ. CDR3 length equals 16 residues. Losses at the gene ends were 4 bases for V and 5 bases for J; bases not matched to a gene: 2. The CDR3, as DNA: TGTGCCAGCAGCCTTGGGACTAGCGGGGGGACCGGGGAGCTGTTTTTT. This codes for CASSLGTSGGTGELFF.

V usage is TRBV7-9 and J usage is TRBJ1-2, with a weak D call TRBD1 (6 bases). V lost 1 base and J lost 6, with 15 bases in between. This CDR3 is 15 amino acids long. Germline V gene data show CDR1 as SEHNR and CDR2 as FQNEAQ (reference sequence). The CDR3 is CASSLENDRYHGYTF. The CDR3 DNA reads as TGTGCCAGCAGCTTAGAGAACGACAGGTACCATGGCTACACCTTC.

The genes are TRBV3-1 and TRBJ1-4; 9 nucleotides agree with TRBD1. The CDR3 is 15 residues long. V lost 7 bases to trimming and J lost 7 bases; unmatched junction nucleotides: 10. Germline lookup yields CDR1 LGHDT and CDR2 YNNKEL (reference sequence). The CDR3, as DNA: TGTGCCAGCACCCGCGGCGGGACAGGGCGTGAAAAACTGTTTTTT. It is translated as CASTRGGTGREKLFF. The full variable domain, its missing parts supplied by reference TRBV3-1 and TRBJ1-4, is DTAVSQTPKYLVTQMGNDKSIKCEQNLGHDTMYWYKQDSKKFLKIMFSYNNKELIINETVPNRFSPKSPDKAHLNLHINSLELGDSAVYFCASTRGGTGREKLFFGSGTQLSVL.

In its sample, this clonotype was seen once. One end of the junction fails to match germline, which may point to a read error. The genes are TRBV12-3 or TRBV12-4 and TRBJ2-5; D uncertain. Judging by the DNA end, TRBJ2-7 fits better; the J call may be wrong. The CDR3 is 14 residues long. The CDR3 DNA reads as TGTGCCAGCATTTTAGGCAGGACCACCTACGAGCAGTACTTC. It specifies CASILGRTTYEQYF.

The V gene is TRBV12-3 or TRBV12-4, the J gene TRBJ2-3, with D possibly TRBD2 on 6 matching bases. This CDR3 has 16 residues. The ends were cut back, 5 bases at V and 0 bases at J, with 15 bases in the middle. The CDR3 coding sequence is TGTGCCAGCAGTCGGGGGACTGTCCCTAGCACAGATACGCAGTATTTT. The encoded protein is CASSRGTVPSTDTQYF.

The chain couples TRBV28 to TRBJ1-6; possible D gene TRBD1, 5 bases. The CDR3 extends over 14 amino acids. Germline-derived CDR1 and CDR2 are MDHEN and SYDVKM. Deletions cut 6 bases from V and 9 bases from J, with 15 bases between. CDR3 loop: CASSVRAGLSPLHF. The DNA of the CDR3 is TGTGCCAGCAGCGTCCGGGCAGGGCTTTCACCCCTCCACTTT.

This clonotype was seen only once. Here the CDR3 DNA reads TGTGCCAGCAGTGGAGCGGGAGGGCCGAACGAGCAGTACTTC. It codes for CASSGAGGPNEQYF. The V call is TRBV25-1, the J call TRBJ2-7; TRBD2 aligns across 10 bases. The CDR3 length is 14 residues. The germline CDR1 and CDR2 sequences are MGHDK and SYGVNS. V trimming: 4 bases; J trimming: 5 bases; junction bases outside the gene matches: 5.

The chain joins TRBV7-9 to TRBJ1-2; the match to TRBD1 covers 8 bases. The CDR3 covers 16 residues. CDR1 SEHNR and CDR2 FQNEAQ come from the germline V gene (reference sequence). The trim removed 5 bases at V and 4 bases at J, leaving 12 bases unmatched. The CDR3 region is CASSQPPRQGSYGYTF. CDR3 nucleotides: TGTGCCAGCAGCCAACCACCAAGACAGGGGAGCTATGGCTACACCTTC.

CDR3 sequence reads: CASRTHGTSGAKNIQYF. DNA of the CDR3: TGTGCCAGCCGTACCCACGGGACATCCGGAGCCAAAAACATTCAGTACTTC. The V gene is TRBV2, the J gene TRBJ2-4; the D gene is possibly TRBD1 (6 bases). CDR3 size: 17 residues. CDR1 and CDR2 (germline): SNHLY, FYNNEI. The germline V and J ends were trimmed by 8 bases and 0 bases, with 20 bases remaining between them.

The chain recombines TRBV5-1 with TRBJ2-1, with D possibly being TRBD2 (7 bases). The V end was cut by 2 bases, the J end by 2 bases, with 14 bases between. Germline values: CDR1 SGHRS, CDR2 YFSETQ. CDR3 length: 16 amino acids. CDR3 sequence (DNA): TGCGCCAGCAGCTTAAGGGGGGGAACCGCCTACAATGAGCAGTTCTTC. Translating it yields CASSLRGGTAYNEQFF.

This chain connects TRBV4-1 to TRBJ1-4, with D hard to call. The V and J ends lost 1 base and 0 bases respectively, with 9 bases between them. This CDR3 spans 16 amino acids. Germline CDR1 and CDR2: MGHRA and YSYEKL. CDR3 loop: CASSQGRQATNEKLFF. The DNA of the CDR3 is TGCGCCAGCAGCCAAGGTCGCCAGGCAACTAATGAAAAACTGTTTTTT.

The V gene is TRBV20-1, the J gene TRBJ2-2; 7 bases align to TRBD1. Per germline, CDR1 DFQATT and CDR2 SNEGSKA (reference sequence). The CDR3 is 12 residues long. V was pared by 6 bases and J by 7 bases, with 5 bases of the junction left unmatched. CDR3 coding DNA: TGCAGTGCCGAGACAGGGCACGGGGAGCTGTTTTTT. Its translation is CSAETGHGELFF.

The sample holds many counts of this clonotype. V gene TRBV9 combines with J gene TRBJ2-5, with D perhaps TRBD2 (6 bases). The germline CDR1 and CDR2 sequences are SGDLS and YYNGEE. The CDR3 totals 14 residues. V gave up 2 bases and J gave up 5 bases, with 13 bases separating them. CDR3 sequence reads: CASSVGLARETQYF. The CDR3 DNA reads TGTGCCAGCAGCGTCGGTCTAGCGAGGGAGACCCAGTACTTC.

This clonotype was recorded only once. The chain links TRBV6-1 to TRBJ1-2; the D gene is possibly TRBD1 (6 bases). The V end lost 3 bases, the J end lost 3 bases, and 11 bases lay between the germline ends. Germline CDR1 and CDR2: MNHNS and SASEGT. This CDR3 is built from 14 residues. The CDR3 sequence is CASSEGGVYYGYTF. The CDR3 coding sequence is TGTGCCAGCAGTGAGGGGGGCGTATACTATGGCTACACCTTC.

This chain joins TRBV5-1 and TRBJ1-2; possible D gene TRBD1, 5 bases. Trimming removed 4 bases at V and 1 base at J, with 14 bases between. Germline values: CDR1 SGHRS, CDR2 YFSETQ. This CDR3 is 15 amino acids long. The CDR3 sequence: CASSPPGSINYGYTF. As DNA, the CDR3 is TGCGCCAGCAGCCCCCCAGGGAGTATTAACTATGGCTACACCTTC.

V is TRBV4-1 and J is TRBJ2-1, with 10 bases that match TRBD2. CDR1 and CDR2 (germline): MGHRA, YSYEKL. V lost 2 bases and J lost 1; bases outside the gene matches: 5. This CDR3 contains 17 residues. This CDR3 reads CASSQSSGRKSYNEQFF. As DNA, the CDR3 is TGCGCCAGCAGCCAAAGTAGCGGGAGGAAGTCCTACAATGAGCAGTTCTTC.

The CDR3: CASSIGTGRRSDTQYF. The CDR3 bases are TGTGCCAGTAGTATTGGGACAGGGAGGAGATCAGATACGCAGTATTTT. This chain links TRBV19 with TRBJ2-3, with TRBD1 identical over 9 bases. There are 16 residues in the CDR3. With 3 bases clipped from V and 4 bases from J, the junction kept 8 bases outside the gene matches. The germline V gene has CDR1 LNHDA and CDR2 SQIVND (reference sequence).

The rearrangement joins TRBV20-1 to TRBJ2-7; TRBD2 aligns across 15 bases. Germline V gene sequence: CDR1 DFQATT, CDR2 SNEGSKA (reference sequence). The ends lost 3 bases at V and 7 bases at J; junction bases unmatched: 4. This CDR3 has 14 amino acids. CDR3 in DNA: TGCAGTGCTAGGGGACTAGCGGGAGGTCTAGAGCAGTACTTC. As protein: CSARGLAGGLEQYF.

This rearrangement joins TRBV25-1 to TRBJ2-5; D is uncertain. The J call may be in error: the DNA end matches TRBJ2-7 better. The germline V gene encodes CDR1 MGHDK and CDR2 SYGVNS. This CDR3 is built from 15 residues. The chain's CDR3 is CASSESGGVSYEQYF. For the CDR3, the DNA is TGTGCCAGCAGTGAAAGTGGCGGCGTAAGCTACGAGCAGTACTTC.

This clonotype came up a few times. The chain carries TRBV7-9 and TRBJ1-2; D is possibly TRBD1 (5 bases). The CDR3 covers 15 residues. Germline V gene lookup returns CDR1 SEHNR and CDR2 FQNEAQ (reference sequence). V lost 4 bases and J 2 bases, leaving 14 bases between the germline ends. CDR3: CASSSTPTANYGYTF. DNA of the CDR3: TGTGCCAGCAGCTCAACCCCGACAGCCAACTATGGCTACACCTTC.

The chain has TRBV15 and TRBJ2-2; D ambiguous. V was trimmed by 6 bases and J by 1 base, leaving 12 bases between them. CDR1 and CDR2 from the germline V gene are LNHNV and YYDKDF (reference sequence). CDR3 length equals 15 residues. CDR3 nucleotides: TGTGCCACCAGTAAAGGTCCTCAGAACACCGGGGAGCTGTTTTTT. Translation gives CATSKGPQNTGELFF.

This clonotype has just one count. V is TRBV7-6 and J is TRBJ2-7; perhaps TRBD2 as D (6 bases). The tail of the sequence fits TRBJ2-5 better, so the J call may be wrong. Germline CDR1 is SGHVS and CDR2 is FNYEAQ. This CDR3 has 16 residues. As DNA, the CDR3 is TGTGCCAGCAGCTTAGGGAGGGCCATACTCCAAGAGACCCAGTACTTC. Protein sequence: CASSLGRAILQETQYF.

J is TRBJ1-2 and V is TRBV20-1, with 11 bases that match TRBD1. The CDR3 has 14 residues. Germline-derived CDR1 and CDR2 are DFQATT and SNEGSKA (reference sequence). J lost 4 bases, V lost 3 bases, and 4 bases had no gene match. The CDR3 region is CSARGGQGVYGYTF. The CDR3, as DNA: TGCAGTGCTAGGGGGGGACAGGGGGTCTATGGCTACACCTTC.

The genes are TRBV20-1 and TRBJ2-2; 8 bases map to TRBD2. Germline trimming cut 0 bases from V and 2 bases from J; bases unmatched to any gene: 17. The CDR3 is made up of 20 amino acids. Germline V gene data show CDR1 as DFQATT and CDR2 as SNEGSKA (reference sequence). The CDR3 DNA reads as TGCAGTGCTAGAGATTTACCCTATCCCACTAGCGGTAGAAACACCGGGGAGCTGTTTTTT. Translating gives CSARDLPYPTSGRNTGELFF.